One and the same sample provided the 11 T cell receptor beta chains below, sequenced in a study of Japanese encephalitis immunity and Zika vaccine responses. For 5 to 6 days, PBMCs labeled with CFSE were cultured with peptide pools at approximately 1 ug/mL each. Proliferating CD4 T cells were sorted unfixed as live CD56-CD19-CD16-CD3+CD4+ CFSE-low cells. Via MiXCR, TCRdb re-called the 5' RACE reads, giving one row per CDR3 protein. There are under 200 distinct CDR3 sequences in the sample; around an eighth occur only once, and around 36% lies in the top ten. The material sequenced was antigen-activated CD4+ T cells from blood, cultured, taken during a Zika inactivated vaccine study. The receptor set was obtained from an adult woman who received an inactivated Zika virus vaccine.

Worth noting for this clonotype: Compared with germline, one end of the junction differs, possibly owing to a read error. V usage is TRBV28 and J usage is TRBJ2-3, with D tentatively TRBD1 (5 bases). CDR1 and CDR2 from the germline V gene are MDHEN and SYDVKM. This CDR3 is built from 14 residues. Here the CDR3 reads CASSTQGIANTQYF. For the CDR3, the DNA is TGTGCAAGCAGTACTCAGGGAATAGCAAATACGCAGTATTTT.

The rearrangement links TRBV12-2 to TRBJ2-7; no check of the table's D call, TRBD1, against the DNA was made. TRBV12-2 is reported as a pseudogene. The length of the CDR3 is 15 residues. In DNA, the CDR3 is TGTGCAAGTCGCTTGTTTACAGGGGACACCTACGAGCAGTACTTC. Amino acids: CASRLFTGDTYEQYF.

This clonotype qualifies as hyperexpanded. The chain links TRBV5-1 to TRBJ2-5; D remains ambiguous. This CDR3 comprises 16 residues. V was trimmed by 0 bases and J by 2 bases, leaving 14 bases between them. The germline gives CDR1 SGHRS, CDR2 YFSETQ. The CDR3: CASSLGNSATQETQYF. Here the CDR3 DNA reads TGCGCCAGCAGCTTGGGGAATTCCGCCACTCAAGAGACCCAGTACTTC.

The gene calls are TRBV6-2 or TRBV6-3 and TRBJ1-5; D unresolved. Per the germline V gene, CDR1 is MNHEY and CDR2 is SVGEGT. CDR3 size: 14 residues. Trimming removed 5 bases from V and 4 bases from J, with 12 bases in between. CDR3 sequence reads: CASSTGGRNQPQHF. CDR3 coding DNA: TGTGCCAGCAGTACGGGAGGGAGGAATCAGCCCCAGCATTTT.

This clonotype is deemed hyperexpanded (1% or more). The rearrangement uses TRBV5-1 and TRBJ2-1, with D uncertain. Trimming shortened V by 5 bases and J by 5 bases, and 17 bases separated the two germline ends. Germline CDR1 reads SGHRS; CDR2 reads YFSETQ. This CDR3 spans 15 amino acids. CDR3 residues: CASRLPGNPDNEQFF. The CDR3 bases are TGCGCCAGCAGATTACCGGGTAACCCCGACAATGAGCAGTTCTTC.

The chain employs TRBV18 and TRBJ2-3; D is ambiguous. The CDR3 length is 16 residues. Trimming shortened V by 0 bases and J by 2 bases, and 12 bases separated the two germline ends. Looked up from germline, CDR1 is KGHSH and CDR2 is LQKENI. CDR3 nucleotides: TGTGCCAGCTCACCACCGTCTGTTGGAAACACAGATACGCAGTATTTT. Its translation is CASSPPSVGNTDTQYF.

In this sample, this clonotype is large. J is TRBJ2-7 and V is TRBV28; D is possibly TRBD1 (6 bases). This CDR3 region has 17 residues. V was cut by 2 bases and J by 1 base, with 18 bases left in between. CDR1 is MDHEN, CDR2 SYDVKM, per germline. CDR3 protein: CASSLTPSRGQSYEQYF. In nucleotides, the CDR3 is TGTGCCAGCAGTTTAACGCCCAGCAGGGGTCAATCCTACGAGCAGTACTTC. Variable domain in full (rest from reference TRBV28 and TRBJ2-7): DVKVTQSSRYLVKRTGEKVFLECVQDMDHENMFWYRQDPGLGLRLIYFSYDVKMKEKGDIPEGYSVSREKKERFSLILESASTNQTSMYLCASSLTPSRGQSYEQYFGPGTRLTVT.

Comments on this clonotype: The junction and the germline gene differ at one end; a read error may be behind it. The genes are TRBV5-1 and TRBJ2-5, with D perhaps matching TRBD2 (6 bases). The germline V gene has CDR1 SGHRS and CDR2 YFSETQ. CDR3 size: 15 residues. This chain's CDR3 is CTSSLIGGTQETQYF. In DNA form, the CDR3 reads TGCACCAGCAGCTTGATTGGAGGGACCCAAGAGACCCAGTACTTC.

This clonotype was seen a handful of times. The chain recombines TRBV4-2 with TRBJ2-5; no definite D call. CDR3 length equals 12 residues. V lost 0 bases and J 3 bases, leaving 2 bases between the germline ends. Germline V lookup: CDR1 LGHNA, CDR2 YNFKEQ. In nucleotides, the CDR3 is TGTGCCAGCAGCCAAGATGAAGAGACCCAGTACTTC. Translating it yields CASSQDEETQYF.

This clonotype is deemed large. This chain links TRBV9 with TRBJ1-2; a possible D gene is TRBD1 (6 bases). Germline V gene lookup returns CDR1 SGDLS and CDR2 YYNGEE. This CDR3 has 15 residues. Between the trimmed V and J ends, which lost 1 base and 8 bases, there was a span of 18 bases. This chain's CDR3 is CASSVSSGQGRGYTF. The CDR3 bases are TGTGCCAGCAGCGTATCATCGGGGCAGGGGCGAGGCTACACCTTC.

This clonotype is deemed large (0.1 to 1%). The chain joins TRBV6-5 to TRBJ1-1; the match to TRBD1 covers 8 bases. The germline V gene encodes CDR1 MNHEY and CDR2 SVGAGI. The CDR3 sequence is 19 residues long. The V and J ends lost 0 bases and 0 bases, in that order; junction bases with no gene match: 12. The CDR3 region is CASSYSGFGRGRVNTEAFF. CDR3 bases: TGTGCCAGCAGTTACTCGGGTTTCGGCAGGGGGCGCGTGAACACTGAAGCTTTCTTT.